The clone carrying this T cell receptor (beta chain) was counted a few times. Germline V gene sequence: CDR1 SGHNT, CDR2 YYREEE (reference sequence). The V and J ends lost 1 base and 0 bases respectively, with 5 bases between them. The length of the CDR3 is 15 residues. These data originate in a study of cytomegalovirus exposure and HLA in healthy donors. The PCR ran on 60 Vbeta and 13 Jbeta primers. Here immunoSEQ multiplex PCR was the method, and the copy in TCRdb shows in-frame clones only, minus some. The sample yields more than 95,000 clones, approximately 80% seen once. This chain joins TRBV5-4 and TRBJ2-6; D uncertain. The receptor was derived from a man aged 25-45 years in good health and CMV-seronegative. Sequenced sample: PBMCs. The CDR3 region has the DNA TGTGCCAGCAGCTTGTTCTACTCTGGGGCCAACGTCCTGACTTTC. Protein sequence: CASSLFYSGANVLTF. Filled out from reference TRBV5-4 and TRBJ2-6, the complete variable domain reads ETGVTQSPTHLIKTRGQQVTLRCSSQSGHNTVSWYQQALGQGPQFIFQYYREEENGRGNFPPRFSGLQFPNYSSELNVNALELDDSALYLCASSLFYSGANVLTFGAGSRLTVL.